The present entry profiles one T cell receptor beta chain with its context. A few counts support this clonotype. The antigen it recognizes is unknown. One junction end does not reproduce the germline sequence, and a read error may be involved. Receptor amplification or capture employed 5' RACE. The sequencing machine was an Illumina HiSeq 2000. Template switching introduced a universal primer binding site; the final cDNA contained a unique molecular identifier, enabling accurate counting of TCR cDNA molecules. Specific primers in the conserved constant-segment region were used to synthesize first-strand cDNA for TCR alpha and beta chains. To control for contamination, each cDNA library was double barcoded with a SMART-Mk sample barcode plus Illumina barcodes. TruSeq adapter sequences, together with Illumina sample barcodes, were added in two successive PCR steps. The TCR alpha and beta cDNA libraries were sequenced on the Illumina HiSeq platform using custom primers. The original methods were these. MiGEC was used to process raw reads and extract unique molecular identifiers, and MiXCR was used to find CDR3 positions. Recombination models were inferred per individual with the repgenHMM and IGoR tools using an EM algorithm. Shared clonotypes were analyzed with the tcR package in R, and sharing was normalized by the product of cloneset sizes. To study raw recombination free of thymic and clonal selection effects, out-of-frame nonproductive sequences were analyzed. TCRdb applied fastp at Q25 and MiXCR to the public reads, then kept only in-frame beta chains. Duplicate CDR3 protein sequences are folded into a single record with the most common DNA and genes. TCRdb, not the original authors, processed these V and J calls. The sample profile shows roughly 500,000 distinct CDR3 sequences; approximately 22% of them were found once. The ten biggest clones cover around 0.91% of the sample.

This sample is drawn from a study of identical twins (dated by TCRdb to 2015 to 2016). Regarding the study in general: The study deep-sequenced TCR alpha and beta repertoires from monozygotic twins, unrelated adults of various ages and cord blood to test whether fetal clonotypes persist. To rule out contamination, the twin experiments were replicated at different times with different library preparation protocols.

The study at large found these results: Because the same donors could not be followed over many years, conclusions were based on cross-sectional statistical analysis. Compared with coincidental sharing between unrelated individuals, an excess of low generation-probability sequences was observed among out-of-frame TCR alpha sequences shared between twins. Out-of-frame TCR alpha sharing in monozygotic twins was systematically underestimated by recombination models, whereas sharing between unrelated individuals was in agreement with the recombination models. Excess twin sharing in beta out-of-frame sequences was weaker because fewer shared sequences lowered the signal-to-noise ratio. Zero-insertion analyses could be partly confounded by invariant T cells such as MAIT and iNKT, although diverse VJ usage argued against such confounding for most clonotypes. Fewer insertions were carried by abundant cord blood beta clonotypes, a similar but weaker trend appeared in young adult naive repertoires, and no such trend appeared in memory repertoires.

All donors were healthy Caucasians. Three pairs of female monozygotic twins, all aged roughly 18 to 29 years, were included in the twin cohort. Positive isolation kits from Invitrogen were used to isolate the CD4+ and CD8+ T cell populations. The germline V gene (reference sequence) sets CDR1 to MNHEY and CDR2 to SMNVEV. The CDR3 runs 12 amino acids, cysteine and phenylalanine included. Solely the CDR3 DNA is kept, with 36 bases framed from the first base. Separately, the same data were catalogued under a study of T cells expressing NK-cell markers. As described in the second report: Fewer than ten donors provided sorted CD3+CD56+NKG2C+, CD3+CD56+NKG2C- and CD3+CD56-NKG2C+ T-cell subsets, whose TCR beta-chain repertoires were profiled. Seven of the eight sequenced donors were HCMV-seropositive and one was HCMV-seronegative. To restrict sorting to alphabetaTCR-expressing T cells, an anti-gammadeltaTCR antibody was added in several experiments. For over five donors, the dominant CD3+CD56+NKG2C+ clonotypes were among the top 10 CD8+ clonotypes and accounted for 1.0-7.0% of CD8+ T cells. Those dominant clonotypes were again the most abundant among CD3+CD56-NKG2C+ cells in a few donors, at about 28.3-60.1%. Whether the expanded NKG2C-expressing T cell clones were specific for HCMV antigens remained unclear. The eight sequenced donors were randomly selected healthy volunteers, three men and five women. HCMV serostatus was determined by detecting HCMV-specific IgG in serum with a commercial ELISA kit. MIGEC was used to demultiplex reads and group the reads by UMI, and MiTCR was used to assemble and quantify clonotypes. To exclude erroneous sequences, any TCR cDNA sequence not supported by at least two reads was discarded. The tcR package was used for downstream repertoire analysis, and clonotypes were matched across fractions by CDR3 nucleotide sequence plus V segment. VDJmatch was used to annotate antigen specificity against VDJdb, with one amino acid substitution allowed in CDR3.

The source of this sequence is a woman under 30 in good health. Sample: CD4+ T cells sorted from blood. The chain couples TRBV27 to TRBJ2-1, and 12 junction bases match TRBD2. The CDR3 region reads CASSASGRALVF. The DNA is as follows: TGTGCCAGCAGTGCTAGCGGGAGGGCCCTCGTCTTC.